The 9 T cell receptor beta chains given below trace back to one sample, sequenced in a study of robustness of blood B and T cell sequencing. The template for TCR beta quantification was mRNA, not genomic DNA. The cDNA carried a universal priming site added by a 5' template-switch oligo. The template-switch oligo carried a 12-nucleotide random UMI tagging each cDNA molecule. TCRdb re-called the PCR reads with MiXCR, one entry per CDR3 protein. Of approximately 3,600 distinct CDR3 sequences in the sample, around half were seen once. Sequenced input: peripheral blood. The receptors come from a human donor in good health.

This chain connects TRBV12-3 or TRBV12-4 to TRBJ2-2; no clear D gene. This CDR3 is 13 amino acids long. Deletions cut 6 bases from V and 6 bases from J, with 11 bases between. The CDR3 DNA follows: TGTGCCAGCAGCACCACACGGGCCGGGGAGCTGTTTTTT. Its translation is CASSTTRAGELFF.

A few counts support this clonotype. CDR3 region: CASSGRGVADTQYF. The CDR3 coding sequence is TGTGCCAGCAGTGGGAGGGGCGTCGCAGATACGCAGTATTTT. The V and J genes are TRBV2 and TRBJ2-3; TRBD2 is a possible D gene (6 bases). Germline V gene data show CDR1 as SNHLY and CDR2 as FYNNEI. Between the trimmed V and J ends, which lost 4 bases and 4 bases, there was a span of 12 bases. The CDR3 has 14 residues.

The chain couples TRBV3-1 to TRBJ2-2, with 10 bases aligning to TRBD2. The CDR3 contains 18 residues. V lost 4 bases, J lost 1 base, and 9 bases stayed unmatched. Germline values: CDR1 LGHDT, CDR2 YNNKEL (reference sequence). CDR3 nucleotide sequence: TGTGCCAGCAGCCCCAGGTGGGCTAGCGGGGGGAACACCGGGGAGCTGTTTTTT. Translating it yields CASSPRWASGGNTGELFF.

V is TRBV20-1 and J is TRBJ2-7; tentative D call: TRBD1 (6 bases). Germline V lookup: CDR1 DFQATT, CDR2 SNEGSKA (reference sequence). The V gene lost 0 bases and the J gene lost 0 bases, with 15 bases spanning the gap. The CDR3 loop spans 16 amino acids. CDR3 amino acids: CSARDLTGSSSYEQYF. For the CDR3, the DNA is TGCAGTGCTAGAGATCTAACAGGGTCTAGCTCCTACGAGCAGTACTTC.

The chain uses TRBV5-6 and TRBJ1-1; D uncertain. This CDR3 contains 15 residues. The ends were cut back, 0 bases at V and 3 bases at J, with 12 bases in the middle. Germline loops: CDR1 SGHDT, CDR2 YYEEEE. CDR3 coding DNA: TGTGCCAGCAGCTTGGGTGGCGACGGACACACTGAAGCTTTCTTT. It codes for CASSLGGDGHTEAFF.

As regards this clonotype: The junction departs from germline at one end; a sequencing error may be responsible. The chain has TRBV4-1 and TRBJ1-3; D unresolved. The CDR3 covers 14 residues. Per germline, CDR1 MGHRA and CDR2 YSYEKL. The chain's CDR3 is CASGQDGSGNTIYF. In DNA, the CDR3 is TGCGCCAGCGGCCAAGATGGCTCTGGAAACACCATATATTTT.

The CDR3 DNA reads TGCAGCGTTCGTTCGGGTGGCTACACCTTC. Translation: CSVRSGGYTF. J is TRBJ1-2 and V is TRBV29-1; D uncertain. This CDR3 is built from 10 residues. V was cut by 5 bases and J by 7 bases, with 8 bases left in between. CDR1 is SQVTM and CDR2 is ANQGSEA in the germline V gene.

This clonotype is large within its sample. The chain carries TRBV10-3 and TRBJ1-3; D gene ambiguous. The CDR3 is made up of 16 amino acids. Germline V CDR1 and CDR2: ENHRY, SYGVKD. V was shortened by 4 bases and J by 4 bases, with 17 bases between the two germline ends. DNA for the CDR3: TGTGCCATCAGTGCCTCCGAGGCCCCAGCGGGAAACACCATATATTTT. It codes for CAISASEAPAGNTIYF.

V is TRBV11-2 and J is TRBJ2-1; the D is unclear. The germline V and J ends were trimmed by 5 bases and 3 bases, with 11 bases remaining between them. From germline, CDR1 is SGHAT and CDR2 FQNNGV. CDR3 length: 14 amino acids. The DNA of the CDR3 is TGTGCCAGCAGCCCGCCGGCTGTCTACAATGAGCAGTTCTTC. Amino acid sequence: CASSPPAVYNEQFF.